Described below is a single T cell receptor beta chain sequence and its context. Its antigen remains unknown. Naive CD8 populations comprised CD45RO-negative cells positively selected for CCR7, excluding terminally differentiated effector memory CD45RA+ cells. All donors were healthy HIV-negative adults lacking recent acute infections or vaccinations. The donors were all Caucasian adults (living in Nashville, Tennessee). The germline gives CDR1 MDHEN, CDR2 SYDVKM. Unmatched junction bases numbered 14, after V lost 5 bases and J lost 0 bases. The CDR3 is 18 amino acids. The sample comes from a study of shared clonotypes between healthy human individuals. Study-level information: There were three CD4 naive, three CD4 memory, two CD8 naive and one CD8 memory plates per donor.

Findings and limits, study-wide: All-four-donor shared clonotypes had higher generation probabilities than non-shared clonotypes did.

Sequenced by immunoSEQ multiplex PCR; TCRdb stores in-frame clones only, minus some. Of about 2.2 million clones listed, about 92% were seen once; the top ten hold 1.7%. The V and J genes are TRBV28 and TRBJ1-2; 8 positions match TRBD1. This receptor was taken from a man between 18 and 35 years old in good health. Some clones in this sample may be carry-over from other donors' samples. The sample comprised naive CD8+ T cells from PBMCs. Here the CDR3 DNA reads TGTGCCAGCAGTCCCCCGGACAGGGTAGGCCCATCTAACTATGGCTACACCTTC. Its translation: CASSPPDRVGPSNYGYTF.